The next 32 T cell receptor beta chains were all read from a single sample in a study of Ad26.COV2.S vaccination and SARS-CoV-2 variants. Produced via immunoSEQ multiplex PCR; TCRdb's table is partial and in-frame only. The sample lists around 500,000 clones, 70% to 90% occurring once. Treatment indicated: 15 to 20 received Ad26.COV2.S at low or high dose, single or two shots; about five received placebo; per-sample allocation not given. The study sampled participants on day 63 after the first vaccine or placebo injection. The starting material was peripheral blood, obtained in a trial of Ad26.COV2.S vaccine versus placebo. All receptors come from a person between 18 and 65 years old who received the Ad26.COV2.S COVID-19 vaccine or a placebo.

The chain has TRBV27 and TRBJ2-3; D could derive from TRBD1 or TRBD2 (5 bases each). CDR3 size: 16 residues. Deletions cut 5 bases from V and 4 bases from J, with 19 bases between. Germline CDR1 MNHEY, CDR2 SMNVEV (reference sequence). The CDR3 DNA reads as TGTGCCAGCAGTCCCCGGGCTAGAGGGGCCGCAGATACGCAGTATTTT. It is translated as CASSPRARGAADTQYF.

The V gene is TRBV6-2 or TRBV6-3, the J gene TRBJ2-3; D gene unclear. The CDR3 is 11 amino acids. CDR1 MNHEY and CDR2 SVGEGT come from the germline V gene. The V and J ends lost 5 bases and 6 bases respectively, with 6 bases between them. The CDR3: CASSNSDTQYF. CDR3 coding DNA: TGTGCCAGCAGTAACAGTGATACGCAGTATTTT.

The V gene is TRBV19, the J gene TRBJ2-1; the match to TRBD2 covers 7 bases. Germline CDR1 is LNHDA and CDR2 is SQIVND (reference sequence). This CDR3 is 14 amino acids long. J lost 7 bases, V lost 3 bases, and 6 bases had no gene match. CDR3 nucleotides: TGTGCCAGTAGTATTGGCGGGAGCGCTAATGAGCAGTTCTTC. The encoded protein is CASSIGGSANEQFF.

The J gene is TRBJ1-1, the V gene TRBV12-3 or TRBV12-4, with 11 positions matching TRBD1. Germline trimming cut 6 bases from V and 7 bases from J; bases unmatched to any gene: 4. The CDR3 sequence is 13 residues long. The CDR3 DNA sequence: TGTGCCAGCAGCGGACAGGGGGCCGGTGAAGCTTTCTTT. This codes for CASSGQGAGEAFF.

The genes are TRBV7-9 and TRBJ1-1; 10 bases agree with TRBD1. The CDR3 is 16 residues long. The germline V gene encodes CDR1 SEHNR and CDR2 FQNEAQ (reference sequence). V was pared by 5 bases and J by 1 base, with 7 bases of the junction left unmatched. DNA of the CDR3: TGTGCCAGCAGCCCCGGACAGGGGGTGGGGAACACTGAAGCTTTCTTT. It encodes CASSPGQGVGNTEAFF.

V usage is TRBV5-4 and J usage is TRBJ2-7, with a weak D call TRBD2 (5 bases). Per germline, CDR1 SGHNT and CDR2 YYREEE (reference sequence). Deletions cut 4 bases from V and 7 bases from J, with 12 bases between. This CDR3 is 12 amino acids long. The CDR3 coding sequence is TGTGCCAGCAGCCTCCGAGGGCAAGAGCAGTACTTC. Protein: CASSLRGQEQYF.

The sample holds one count of this clone. This rearrangement joins TRBV11-1 to TRBJ2-7; D possibly corresponds to TRBD1 (6 bases). The V and J ends lost 5 bases and 4 bases respectively, with 18 bases between them. In germline, CDR1 is SGHAT, CDR2 FQDESV (reference sequence). The CDR3 runs 15 residues. CDR3 sequence reads: CASSPVETGVYEQYF. The DNA for the CDR3 is TGTGCCAGCAGCCCTGTGGAGACAGGAGTTTACGAGCAGTACTTC.

This chain links TRBV7-2 with TRBJ1-3; the D is unclear. Germline lookup yields CDR1 SGHTA and CDR2 FQGNSA. Trimming stripped 6 bases from V and 0 bases from J, with 6 bases between. The CDR3 is 13 residues long. This CDR3 is CASSTPSGNTIYF. For the CDR3, the DNA is TGTGCCAGCAGTACACCCTCTGGAAACACCATATATTTT.

The chain recombines TRBV5-5 with TRBJ1-6; TRBD1 matches 8 bases. The germline V gene has CDR1 SGHKS and CDR2 YYEKEE (reference sequence). The CDR3 contains 15 residues. V dropped 1 base and J dropped 7; count of bases not matched to a gene: 4. The CDR3 protein is CASSLSDRVNSPLHF. The DNA for the CDR3 is TGTGCCAGCAGCTTGTCGGACAGGGTCAATTCACCCCTCCACTTT.

This chain joins TRBV6-5 and TRBJ2-7; 9 bases line up with TRBD1. This CDR3 spans 16 amino acids. V dropped 0 bases and J dropped 1; count of bases not matched to a gene: 4. Germline CDR1 MNHEY, CDR2 SVGAGI. The CDR3 bases are TGTGCCAGCAGTTACTCGATTGGGACAGGGTCCTACGAGCAGTACTTC. This gives the protein CASSYSIGTGSYEQYF.

This sequence joins TRBV19 and TRBJ1-2, with D maybe TRBD1 (6 bases). Germline V gene sequence: CDR1 LNHDA, CDR2 SQIVND (reference sequence). V was cut by 5 bases and J by 4 bases, with 17 bases left in between. The CDR3 loop spans 15 amino acids. Here the CDR3 DNA reads TGTGCCAGTAGTTTCTCCGGAGGGGGAATCTATGGCTACACCTTC. Protein: CASSFSGGGIYGYTF.

V gene TRBV7-6 combines with J gene TRBJ2-1, with 7 bases identical to TRBD2. CDR3 length equals 15 residues. The trim removed 4 bases at V and 3 bases at J, leaving 6 bases unmatched. Per germline, CDR1 SGHVS and CDR2 FNYEAQ. CDR3 sequence (DNA): TGTGCCAGCAGCTCTCTAGCGGAGAGCTACAATGAGCAGTTCTTC. Amino acid sequence: CASSSLAESYNEQFF.

The chain couples TRBV3-1 (or the pseudogene TRBV3-2) to TRBJ2-3; TRBD2 matches at 11 bases. Germline lookup yields CDR1 LGHDT and CDR2 YNNKEL (reference sequence). The CDR3 runs 16 residues. V trimming: 4 bases; J trimming: 4 bases; junction bases outside the gene matches: 7. The CDR3 nucleotides are TGTGCCAGCAGCCCTCGGACTAGCGGGCGCCCAGATACGCAGTATTTT. It translates to CASSPRTSGRPDTQYF.

The chain combines TRBV20-1 with TRBJ1-5, with 9 bases aligning to TRBD1. This CDR3 has 11 residues. Unmatched junction bases numbered 8, after V lost 5 bases and J lost 15 bases. CDR1 and CDR2 from the germline V gene are DFQATT and SNEGSKA (reference sequence). The CDR3, as DNA: TGCAGTGCTCCGGACAGGGGCTATTGGCATTTT. It is translated as CSAPDRGYWHF.

The sample holds one count of this clone. The V and J genes are TRBV30 and TRBJ2-3, with TRBD1 as a possible D gene (6 bases). CDR3 size: 14 residues. V was cut by 2 bases and J by 4 bases, with 13 bases left in between. The V gene's germline CDR1 is GTSNPN and CDR2 SVGIG (reference sequence). CDR3 in DNA: TGTGCCTGGAGTCAAACAGGGTTGGCAGATACGCAGTATTTT. It is translated as CAWSQTGLADTQYF.

The CDR3 region has the DNA TGTGCCAGCAGAAACTCCCTCGGCTACACCTTC. Encoded protein: CASRNSLGYTF. V is TRBV2 and J is TRBJ1-2; D unclear. The CDR3 loop spans 11 amino acids. With 6 bases removed from V and 8 bases from J, the gap between germline ends came to 10 bases. Germline-derived CDR1 and CDR2 are SNHLY and FYNNEI. The variable domain in full, with the rest retrieved from reference TRBV2 and TRBJ1-2, is EPEVTQTPSHQVTQMGQEVILRCVPISNHLYFYWYRQILGQKVEFLVSFYNNEISEKSEIFDDQFSVERPDGSNFTLKIRSTKLEDSAMYFCASRNSLGYTFGSGTRLTVV.

This clone was detected only once. This chain connects TRBV7-2 to TRBJ1-5; possible D gene TRBD1, 6 bases. Trimming pared 5 bases from V and 0 bases from J, leaving 14 bases between. The CDR3 sequence is 16 residues long. The germline gives CDR1 SGHTA, CDR2 FQGNSA. CDR3 nucleotides: TGTGCCAGCAGCCCACAGGGCTGGTATAGCAATCAGCCCCAGCATTTT. Translation: CASSPQGWYSNQPQHF.

The rearrangement links TRBV7-8 to TRBJ2-1; no firm D call. Germline-derived CDR1 and CDR2 are SGHVS and FQNEAQ. This CDR3 has 14 amino acids. V gave up 5 bases and J gave up 4 bases, with 12 bases separating them. The CDR3 sequence: CASSPPDRYNEQFF. For the CDR3, the DNA is TGTGCCAGCAGCCCCCCGGATCGGTACAATGAGCAGTTCTTC.

This clone has only one observation. The J gene is TRBJ1-1, the V gene TRBV4-2; the D gene is possibly TRBD1 (6 bases). The CDR3 is 14 amino acids. Trimming left V 1 base short and J 8 bases short, with 14 bases between. Germline CDR1 LGHNA, CDR2 YNFKEQ. CDR3 amino acids: CASSQAADRPEAFF. CDR3 bases: TGTGCCAGCAGCCAAGCTGCGGACAGACCAGAAGCTTTCTTT.

For this clone: Other DNA sequences in the sample encode the same CDR3. The chain links TRBV5-1 to TRBJ1-3; D uncertain. This CDR3 has 15 residues. Per germline, CDR1 SGHRS and CDR2 YFSETQ. V lost 0 bases to trimming and J lost 0 bases, with 7 bases between them. The CDR3 sequence is CASSLGSNSGNTIYF. The CDR3, as DNA: TGCGCCAGCAGCTTGGGATCAAACTCTGGAAACACCATATATTTT.

The chain is built from TRBV7-3 and TRBJ2-2; 7 nucleotides line up with TRBD2. CDR1 is SGHTA, CDR2 FQGTGA, per germline. CDR3 length equals 16 residues. V was pared by 5 bases and J by 1 base, with 7 bases of the junction left unmatched. This CDR3 is CASSTSGTLNTGELFF. Written as DNA, the CDR3 is TGTGCCAGCAGCACAAGCGGGACGCTGAACACCGGGGAGCTGTTTTTT.

The chain couples TRBV21-1 to TRBJ1-4; TRBD1, as called in the table, went unchecked against the DNA. TRBV21-1 is a known pseudogene. The CDR3 sequence is 16 residues long. CDR3: CASSRGQAATNEKLFF. CDR3 DNA sequence: TGTGCCAGCAGCCGAGGACAGGCTGCAACTAATGAAAAACTGTTTTTT.

The chain combines TRBV7-8 with TRBJ1-2; D unclear. The germline V gene encodes CDR1 SGHVS and CDR2 FQNEAQ. V shed 2 bases and J shed 2 bases, with 12 bases lying between them. This CDR3 comprises 15 residues. The CDR3 protein is CASSLNDGTNYGYTF. Here the CDR3 DNA reads TGTGCCAGCAGCTTAAATGACGGAACAAACTATGGCTACACCTTC. The full variable domain, in which reference TRBV7-8 and TRBJ1-2 provide the parts outside the CDR3, is GAGVSQSPRYKVAKRGQDVALRCDPISGHVSLFWYQQALGQGPEFLTYFQNEAQLDKSGLPSDRFFAERPEGSVSTLKIQRTQQEDSAVYLCASSLNDGTNYGYTFGSGTRLTVV.

The chain is built from TRBV2 and TRBJ2-5; D uncertain. Trimming stripped 8 bases from V and 2 bases from J, with 12 bases between. Germline CDR1 and CDR2: SNHLY and FYNNEI. CDR3 length: 13 residues. The CDR3 spells CASGPYVQETQYF. The CDR3 bases are TGTGCCAGCGGTCCTTATGTTCAAGAGACCCAGTACTTC. Together with reference TRBV2 and TRBJ2-5, the CDR3 gives the full variable domain: EPEVTQTPSHQVTQMGQEVILRCVPISNHLYFYWYRQILGQKVEFLVSFYNNEISEKSEIFDDQFSVERPDGSNFTLKIRSTKLEDSAMYFCASGPYVQETQYFGPGTRLLVL.

This chain uses TRBV7-9 with TRBJ1-1; D is uncertain. Germline loops: CDR1 SEHNR, CDR2 FQNEAQ (reference sequence). This CDR3 is 14 amino acids long. Trimming removed 5 bases at V and 3 bases at J, with 13 bases between. For the CDR3, the DNA is TGTGCCAGCAGCAGAGGGTATGTGGACACTGAAGCTTTCTTT. As protein: CASSRGYVDTEAFF.

The chain couples TRBV13 to TRBJ2-3; 9 nucleotides agree with TRBD2. The CDR3 sequence is 16 residues long. The V gene's germline CDR1 is PRHDT and CDR2 FYEKMQ (reference sequence). The trim removed 5 bases at V and 6 bases at J, leaving 12 bases unmatched. CDR3 loop: CASSAHYSGGKDTQYF. The CDR3 region has the DNA TGTGCCAGCAGCGCCCACTACAGCGGGGGGAAGGATACGCAGTATTTT.

In this sample, this clone turned up once. The V gene is TRBV10-3, the J gene TRBJ1-1, with no clear D. Germline CDR1 is ENHRY and CDR2 is SYGVKD. The CDR3 is 12 amino acids. Trimming left V 10 bases short and J 0 bases short, with 9 bases between. CDR3 protein: CATAPMNTEAFF. In DNA form, the CDR3 reads TGTGCCACTGCCCCTATGAACACTGAAGCTTTCTTT.

The chain uses TRBV12-5 and TRBJ1-3; 11 positions agree with TRBD1. Germline CDR1 LGHNT, CDR2 FRNRAP. The V segment lost 2 bases and the J segment 0 bases; nucleotides outside the gene matches: 3. The CDR3 sequence is 17 residues long. This CDR3 reads CASGLTGQGASGNTIYF. The DNA of the CDR3 is TGTGCTAGTGGTTTGACTGGACAGGGGGCCTCTGGAAACACCATATATTTT.

This chain connects TRBV4-2 to TRBJ1-5; D might be TRBD1 (5 bases). The CDR3 has 14 residues. V was pared by 2 bases and J by 6 bases, with 11 bases between. Germline CDR1 and CDR2: LGHNA and YNFKEQ. Here the CDR3 reads CASSQSRVGQPQHF. CDR3 sequence (DNA): TGTGCCAGCAGCCAATCCAGGGTTGGTCAGCCCCAGCATTTT.

The chain recombines TRBV19 with TRBJ2-5; no firm D call. This CDR3 contains 16 residues. Germline V gene data show CDR1 as LNHDA and CDR2 as SQIVND (reference sequence). Deletions cut 4 bases from V and 5 bases from J, with 20 bases between. Here the CDR3 DNA reads TGTGCCAGTAGTAGTAAAAGTATCGGCGGTTGGGAGACCCAGTACTTC. The encoded protein is CASSSKSIGGWETQYF.

The rearrangement links TRBV5-1 to TRBJ2-7, with a weak D call TRBD2 (6 bases). Germline loops: CDR1 SGHRS, CDR2 YFSETQ. V was shortened by 3 bases and J by 7 bases, with 17 bases between the two germline ends. There are 14 residues in the CDR3. CDR3 DNA sequence: TGCGCCAGCAGCTGGGGACTGGGGCCTCGGGAGCAGTACTTC. Its translation is CASSWGLGPREQYF. Combining the CDR3 with reference TRBV5-1 and TRBJ2-7 gives the whole variable domain KAGVTQTPRYLIKTRGQQVTLSCSPISGHRSVSWYQQTPGQGLQFLFEYFSETQRNKGNFPGRFSGRQFSNSRSEMNVSTLELGDSALYLCASSWGLGPREQYFGPGTRLTVT.

This rearrangement joins TRBV19 to TRBJ1-2; the D gene is possibly TRBD1 (5 bases). Trimming shortened V by 5 bases and J by 0 bases, and 19 bases separated the two germline ends. CDR1 is LNHDA, CDR2 SQIVND, per germline (reference sequence). This CDR3 has 17 residues. The CDR3 protein is CASSAPGLSLSNYGYTF. DNA of the CDR3: TGTGCCAGTAGTGCCCCGGGACTGTCCTTGTCTAACTATGGCTACACCTTC.